The 23 T cell receptor beta chains presented below share a single source sample, sequenced in a study of T cell responses to AZD1222 COVID-19 vaccine. Measured with immunoSEQ multiplex PCR; TCRdb has only the in-frame clones, and not every one. In the table there are roughly 150,000 clones, around 93% of which are singletons. Sequences were derived from peripheral blood, sampled on day 0 of AZD1222 vaccination. The source of these receptors is an adult in good health.

The CDR3 loop reads CASSKRKDRGRETQYF. The CDR3 nucleotides read TGTGCCAGCAGCAAGCGGAAGGACAGGGGACGAGAGACCCAGTACTTC. J is TRBJ2-5 and V is TRBV21-1; the table names TRBD1, a call not compared with the DNA. TRBV21-1 is a pseudogene locus. This CDR3 has 16 amino acids.

This clone has just one count. The chain has TRBV2 and TRBJ1-2, with D possibly TRBD1 on 6 matching bases. V lost 2 bases to trimming and J lost 6 bases, with 19 bases between them. CDR1 is SNHLY and CDR2 is FYNNEI in the germline V gene. This CDR3 region has 16 residues. CDR3 amino acids: CASSERGVEVSNGYTF. The CDR3 nucleotides read TGTGCCAGCAGTGAAAGGGGGGTCGAGGTGTCCAATGGCTACACCTTC.

The chain couples TRBV9 to TRBJ2-2, with 11 bases that match TRBD2. Germline trimming cut 8 bases from V and 5 bases from J; bases unmatched to any gene: 8. CDR1 and CDR2 (germline): SGDLS, YYNGEE. The CDR3 totals 15 residues. Here the CDR3 reads CASTSGGPRTGELFF. DNA for the CDR3: TGTGCCAGTACTAGCGGGGGCCCCCGAACCGGGGAGCTGTTTTTT. The variable domain in full, completed from reference TRBV9 and TRBJ2-2, reads DSGVTQTPKHLITATGQRVTLRCSPRSGDLSVYWYQQSLDQGLQFLIQYYNGEERAKGNILERFSAQQFPDLHSELNLSSLELGDSALYFCASTSGGPRTGELFFGEGSRLTVL.

The table lists this clone with a count of one. The chain carries TRBV2 and TRBJ2-7; a weak D match, TRBD1 (5 bases). Trimming removed 7 bases at V and 7 bases at J, with 14 bases between. This CDR3 is built from 12 residues. Germline CDR1 and CDR2: SNHLY and FYNNEI. The CDR3 nucleotides are TGTGCCAGCACGCGGTCAGGGTGGGAGCAGTACTTC. Translating it yields CASTRSGWEQYF.

This clone was seen only once. The J gene is TRBJ2-7, the V gene TRBV12-3 or TRBV12-4; no clear D. Trimming cost V 5 bases and J 5 bases, with 13 bases left between them. The CDR3 consists of 13 residues. CDR3 in DNA: TGTGCCAGCAGTGAACAAGGGCCCAACGAGCAGTACTTC. This sequence encodes CASSEQGPNEQYF.

J is TRBJ2-2 and V is TRBV5-1; no reliable D call. The CDR3 is made up of 15 amino acids. In germline, CDR1 is SGHRS, CDR2 YFSETQ. The V gene lost 7 bases and the J gene lost 0 bases, with 13 bases spanning the gap. CDR3 coding DNA: TGCGCCAGCTGTCGGACGGTCCCGAACACCGGGGAGCTGTTTTTT. As protein: CASCRTVPNTGELFF.

The rearrangement uses TRBV20-1 and TRBJ2-1, with D uncertain. V was shortened by 3 bases and J by 9 bases, with 9 bases between the two germline ends. Germline V gene lookup returns CDR1 DFQATT and CDR2 SNEGSKA (reference sequence). The CDR3 covers 11 residues. The CDR3 DNA reads as TGCAGTGCTAGGTGGTTTGGTGAGCAGTTCTTC. This codes for CSARWFGEQFF.

The genes are TRBV5-1 and TRBJ2-7, with D possibly being TRBD1 or TRBD2 (5 bases each). The CDR3 sequence is 14 residues long. V was shortened by 1 base and J by 0 bases, with 8 bases between the two germline ends. Germline V gene lookup returns CDR1 SGHRS and CDR2 YFSETQ. DNA for the CDR3: TGCGCCAGCAGCTTGAGTGGGGGCTCCTACGAGCAGTACTTC. The encoded protein is CASSLSGGSYEQYF.

The rearrangement links TRBV7-9 to TRBJ2-3; 7 bases map to TRBD1. Germline V CDR1 and CDR2: SEHNR, FQNEAQ (reference sequence). The CDR3 runs to 15 residues. V shed 0 bases and J 0 bases; nucleotides not matched to a gene: 0. CDR3 nucleotides: TGTGCCAGCAGCTTAGCGGGACAGAGCACAGATACGCAGTATTTT. It specifies CASSLAGQSTDTQYF.

The chain joins TRBV5-1 to TRBJ2-3; TRBD2 aligns across 7 bases. The germline gives CDR1 SGHRS, CDR2 YFSETQ. V lost 5 bases, J lost 4 bases, and 10 bases stayed unmatched. This CDR3 is built from 15 residues. CDR3 sequence: CASSYERGWSDTQYF. The CDR3 DNA is TGCGCCAGCAGTTATGAGCGGGGTTGGTCAGATACGCAGTATTTT.

J is TRBJ1-2 and V is TRBV27; possible D gene TRBD1, 5 bases. Germline-derived CDR1 and CDR2 are MNHEY and SMNVEV (reference sequence). V was shortened by 5 bases and J by 4 bases, with 17 bases between the two germline ends. This CDR3 comprises 15 residues. CDR3 in amino acids: CASSIRDGASYGYTF. CDR3 nucleotide sequence: TGTGCCAGCAGTATCCGGGACGGGGCTAGCTATGGCTACACCTTC.

This chain connects TRBV2 to TRBJ2-2; 16 bases agree with TRBD2. J was trimmed by 5 bases and V by 10 bases; bases with no gene match: 13. Germline CDR1 is SNHLY and CDR2 is FYNNEI. The CDR3 length is 18 residues. CDR3 in amino acids: CATMDPGLAGGDTGELFF. CDR3 DNA: TGTGCCACCATGGACCCGGGACTAGCGGGGGGGGATACCGGGGAGCTGTTTTTT.

The chain employs TRBV29-1 and TRBJ1-1, with 7 positions matching TRBD1. Germline assignment: CDR1 SQVTM and CDR2 ANQGSEA. V gave up 4 bases and J gave up 3 bases; unmatched junction bases: 8. There are 14 residues in the CDR3. The CDR3 DNA is TGCAGCGTTGGGGCAGGGGGGAGGTACACTGAAGCTTTCTTT. It translates to CSVGAGGRYTEAFF.

As DNA, the CDR3 is TGCGCCAGCAGTGCAGGGACGGCTACCTACGAGCAGTACTTC. Amino acid sequence: CASSAGTATYEQYF. The V gene is TRBV10-2, the J gene TRBJ2-7, with D possibly called TRBD1 or TRBD2 (5 bases each). Germline CDR1 and CDR2: WSHSY and SAAADI. V was shortened by 4 bases and J by 2 bases, with 12 bases between the two germline ends. This CDR3 is built from 14 residues.

This rearrangement joins TRBV12-3 or TRBV12-4 to TRBJ1-5, with D perhaps TRBD1 (5 bases). The CDR3 runs to 12 residues. Trimming removed 4 bases from V and 4 bases from J, with 5 bases in between. CDR3 protein: CASSWGNQPQHF. The CDR3, as DNA: TGTGCCAGCAGTTGGGGGAATCAGCCCCAGCATTTT.

The chain has TRBV5-1 and TRBJ2-5; D might be TRBD1 (5 bases). V was pared by 2 bases and J by 2 bases, with 7 bases between. The CDR3 spans 13 residues. Germline loops: CDR1 SGHRS, CDR2 YFSETQ. The CDR3 protein is CASSFQGQETQYF. CDR3 coding DNA: TGCGCCAGCAGCTTTCAGGGACAAGAGACCCAGTACTTC.

This clone appeared once. The chain recombines TRBV27 with TRBJ1-1; TRBD1 might be the D (6 bases). The CDR3 consists of 15 residues. Germline V gene data show CDR1 as MNHEY and CDR2 as SMNVEV (reference sequence). The V end lost 6 bases, the J end lost 1 base, and 15 bases lay between the germline ends. The CDR3 region is CASRPGGGRNTEAFF. Written as DNA, the CDR3 is TGTGCCAGCAGGCCCGGTGGGGGGCGGAACACTGAAGCTTTCTTT.

This clone was counted between two and nine times. The CDR3 nucleotides are TGTGCCAGCAGTGCGGAGGCGGTGGAGACCCAGTACTTC. As protein: CASSAEAVETQYF. The chain carries TRBV2 and TRBJ2-5, with a tentative D call TRBD2 (5 bases). CDR3 length: 13 amino acids. Germline CDR1 and CDR2: SNHLY and FYNNEI. Trimming cost V 4 bases and J 5 bases, with 11 bases left between them. Drawing the rest from reference TRBV2 and TRBJ2-5, the complete variable domain is EPEVTQTPSHQVTQMGQEVILRCVPISNHLYFYWYRQILGQKVEFLVSFYNNEISEKSEIFDDQFSVERPDGSNFTLKIRSTKLEDSAMYFCASSAEAVETQYFGPGTRLLVL.

The rearrangement links TRBV18 to TRBJ2-7; 10 bases match TRBD1. V gave up 3 bases and J gave up 5 bases; unmatched junction bases: 1. The germline V gene has CDR1 KGHSH and CDR2 LQKENI. The CDR3 length is 13 residues. The CDR3 DNA sequence: TGTGCCAGCTCACCGGGGACAGGGGACGAGCAGTACTTC. Protein sequence: CASSPGTGDEQYF.

The V gene is TRBV4-2, the J gene TRBJ1-2; TRBD1 matches 9 bases. The CDR3 contains 17 residues. Germline CDR1 LGHNA, CDR2 YNFKEQ. The J segment lost 2 bases and the V segment lost 1 base, leaving 8 bases of the junction unmatched. CDR3: CASSQGDRAAVNYGYTF. For the CDR3, the DNA is TGTGCCAGCAGCCAAGGGGACAGGGCGGCCGTCAACTATGGCTACACCTTC.

V and J are TRBV29-1 and TRBJ2-1, with 8 positions matching TRBD2. The CDR3 totals 11 residues. Per germline, CDR1 SQVTM and CDR2 ANQGSEA. Trimming removed 7 bases from V and 9 bases from J; junction bases left unmatched: 5. The DNA of the CDR3 is TGCAGCGGACTGACTAGCGTTGAGCAGTTCTTC. It translates to CSGLTSVEQFF.

V is TRBV10-2 and J is TRBJ1-2; possible D gene TRBD1, 5 bases. The CDR3 runs 15 residues. Germline V gene data show CDR1 as WSHSY and CDR2 as SAAADI. V lost 2 bases, J lost 6 bases, and 16 bases lay in between. The CDR3 coding sequence is TGCGCCAGCAGTGAGAAAGTGGGACGCATAAATGGCTACACCTTC. Its translation is CASSEKVGRINGYTF.

V and J are TRBV7-3 and TRBJ2-6; D uncertain. In germline, CDR1 is SGHTA, CDR2 FQGTGA. This CDR3 comprises 16 residues. V was clipped by 0 bases and J by 2 bases, with 8 bases between them. The DNA of the CDR3 is TGTGCCAGCAGCTTAACTCCGGCAGCTGGGGCCAACGTCCTGACTTTC. Encoded protein: CASSLTPAAGANVLTF. The variable domain in full, completed from reference TRBV7-3 and TRBJ2-6, reads GAGVSQTPSNKVTEKGKYVELRCDPISGHTALYWYRQSLGQGPEFLIYFQGTGAADDSGLPNDRFFAVRPEGSVSTLKIQRTERGDSAVYLCASSLTPAAGANVLTFGAGSRLTVL.